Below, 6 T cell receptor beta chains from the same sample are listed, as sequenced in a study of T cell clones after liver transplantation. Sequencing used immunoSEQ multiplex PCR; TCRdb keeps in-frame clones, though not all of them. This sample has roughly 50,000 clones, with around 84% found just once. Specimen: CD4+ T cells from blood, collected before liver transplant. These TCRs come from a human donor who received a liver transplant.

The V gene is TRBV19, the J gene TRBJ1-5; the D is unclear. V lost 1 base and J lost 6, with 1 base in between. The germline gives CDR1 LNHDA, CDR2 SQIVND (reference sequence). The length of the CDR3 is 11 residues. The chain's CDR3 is CASSIGQPQHF. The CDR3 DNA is TGTGCCAGTAGTATAGGTCAGCCCCAGCATTTT.

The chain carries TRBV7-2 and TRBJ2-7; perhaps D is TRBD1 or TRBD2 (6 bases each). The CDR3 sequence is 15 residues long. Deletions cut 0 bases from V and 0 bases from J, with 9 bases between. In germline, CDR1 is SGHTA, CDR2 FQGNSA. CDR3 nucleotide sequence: TGTGCCAGCAGCTTAGCTACGGGGGCCTCCTACGAGCAGTACTTC. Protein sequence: CASSLATGASYEQYF.

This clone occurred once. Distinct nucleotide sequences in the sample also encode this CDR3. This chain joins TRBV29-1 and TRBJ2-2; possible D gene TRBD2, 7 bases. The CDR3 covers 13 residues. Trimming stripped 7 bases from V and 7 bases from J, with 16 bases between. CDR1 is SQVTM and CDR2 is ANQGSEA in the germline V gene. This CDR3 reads CSATGGGGGELFF. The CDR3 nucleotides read TGCAGCGCTACAGGAGGGGGGGGCGGGGAGCTGTTTTTT.

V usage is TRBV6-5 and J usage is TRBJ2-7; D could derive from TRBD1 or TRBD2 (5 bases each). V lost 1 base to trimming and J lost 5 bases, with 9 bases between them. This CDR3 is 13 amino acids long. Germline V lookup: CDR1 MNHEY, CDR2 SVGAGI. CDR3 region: CASSYFGGNEQYF. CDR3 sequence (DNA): TGTGCCAGCAGTTACTTTGGGGGAAACGAGCAGTACTTC.

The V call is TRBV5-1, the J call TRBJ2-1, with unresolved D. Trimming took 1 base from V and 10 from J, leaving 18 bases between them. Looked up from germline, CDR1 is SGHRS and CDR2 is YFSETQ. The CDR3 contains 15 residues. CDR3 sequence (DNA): TGCGCCAGCAGCTTGAAGTCTAGTGGGGTTGAGGAGCAGTTCTTC. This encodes CASSLKSSGVEEQFF.

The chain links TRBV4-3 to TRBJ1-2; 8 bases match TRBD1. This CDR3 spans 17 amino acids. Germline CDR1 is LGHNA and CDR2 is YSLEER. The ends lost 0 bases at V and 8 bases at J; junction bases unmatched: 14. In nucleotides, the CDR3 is TGCGCCAGCAGCCAAGATTTCGCCCCTGCAGGGGGCAGAGGCTACACCTTC. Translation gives CASSQDFAPAGGRGYTF.